Listed here are 18 T cell receptor beta chains from one sample, sequenced in a study of shared clonotypes between healthy human individuals. Produced via immunoSEQ multiplex PCR; TCRdb's table is partial and in-frame only. In the table there are about half a million clones, about 85% of which are singletons. Sequencing input: PBMCs. Source of these receptors: a middle-aged woman in good health. Some clones in this sample may be carry-over from other donors' samples.

The gene calls are TRBV28 and TRBJ1-5, with a possible D match to TRBD1 (5 bases). The CDR3 extends over 16 amino acids. Germline lookup yields CDR1 MDHEN and CDR2 SYDVKM. The V and J ends lost 10 bases and 0 bases respectively, with 19 bases between them. CDR3 in amino acids: CATWRSGLGSNQPQHF. Written as DNA, the CDR3 is TGTGCCACCTGGCGATCGGGACTCGGTAGCAATCAGCCCCAGCATTTT.

As to this clone: A far larger clone is a single base away, which makes a read error likely. The genes are TRBV30 and TRBJ1-1; D call uncertain. CDR1 is GTSNPN, CDR2 SVGIG, per germline (reference sequence). Trimming cost V 2 bases and J 9 bases, with 13 bases left between them. The CDR3 spans 12 residues. CDR3 loop: CAWSLPASKAFF. The CDR3 DNA reads as TGTGCCTGGAGTCTCCCTGCGTCGAAAGCTTTCTTT.

CDR3: CASTIGTADSNEQFF. CDR3 DNA sequence: TGTGCCAGCACCATCGGGACTGCTGATTCCAATGAGCAGTTCTTC. The J gene is TRBJ2-1, the V gene TRBV25-1, with D possibly TRBD2 on 6 matching bases. The CDR3 is made up of 15 amino acids. Germline loops: CDR1 MGHDK, CDR2 SYGVNS. V shed 7 bases and J shed 6 bases, with 19 bases lying between them.

In its sample, this clone was seen a few times. The gene calls are TRBV7-2 and TRBJ2-5, with 11 bases identical to TRBD2. The CDR3 sequence is 17 residues long. Per germline, CDR1 SGHTA and CDR2 FQGNSA. The trim removed 0 bases at V and 5 bases at J, leaving 8 bases unmatched. As DNA, the CDR3 is TGTGCCAGCAGCTTAGCTATGCTAGCGGGAGGTCTTGAGACCCAGTACTTC. Encoded protein: CASSLAMLAGGLETQYF.

The CDR3 DNA reads TGTGCCAGCAGAGGTGCCCAGCGAGGCACCGGGGAGCTGTTTTTT. Protein product: CASRGAQRGTGELFF. V is TRBV6-6 and J is TRBJ2-2; no reliable D call. Trimming took 6 bases from V and 4 from J, leaving 15 bases between them. CDR1 MNHNY and CDR2 SVGAGI come from the germline V gene (reference sequence). The CDR3 consists of 15 residues.

Many counts were recorded for this clone. The chain couples TRBV18 to TRBJ2-7; 11 nucleotides agree with TRBD1. The CDR3 spans 16 residues. The germline CDR1 and CDR2 sequences are KGHSH and LQKENI. V was clipped by 6 bases and J by 3 bases; unmatched bases: 10. The CDR3 loop reads CASSQGQGATGYEQYF. The CDR3 DNA sequence: TGTGCCAGCTCCCAAGGACAGGGGGCGACAGGCTACGAGCAGTACTTC.

V gene TRBV29-1 combines with J gene TRBJ2-1; 12 bases agree with TRBD2. Per germline, CDR1 SQVTM and CDR2 ANQGSEA. This CDR3 comprises 15 residues. V trimming: 4 bases; J trimming: 7 bases; junction bases outside the gene matches: 8. The CDR3: CSVVKTSGGVNEQFF. CDR3 in DNA: TGCAGCGTTGTCAAGACTAGCGGGGGAGTAAATGAGCAGTTCTTC.

The chain links TRBV4-2 to TRBJ2-2; 11 bases are a match to TRBD2. Unmatched junction bases numbered 8, after V lost 0 bases and J lost 5 bases. Germline V gives CDR1 LGHNA, CDR2 YNFKEQ. This CDR3 spans 18 amino acids. DNA of the CDR3: TGTGCCAGCAGCCAAGATGGTAGCGGGAGGGTTCCTACCGGGGAGCTGTTTTTT. It codes for CASSQDGSGRVPTGELFF.

The gene calls are TRBV2 and TRBJ2-5; D not resolved. This CDR3 spans 10 amino acids. Germline V gene data show CDR1 as SNHLY and CDR2 as FYNNEI. Trimming took 7 bases from V and 3 from J, leaving 3 bases between them. The DNA of the CDR3 is TGTGCCAGCACGGAAGAGACCCAGTACTTC. Encoded protein: CASTEETQYF. The full variable domain, with the rest looked up from reference TRBV2 and TRBJ2-5, is EPEVTQTPSHQVTQMGQEVILRCVPISNHLYFYWYRQILGQKVEFLVSFYNNEISEKSEIFDDQFSVERPDGSNFTLKIRSTKLEDSAMYFCASTEETQYFGPGTRLLVL.

Turning to this clone: A far larger clone is a single base away, which makes a read error likely. Within the sample, other DNA sequences also encode this same CDR3. The chain carries TRBV6-5 and TRBJ1-1; D possibly corresponds to TRBD1 (6 bases). The CDR3 extends over 13 amino acids. Germline assignment: CDR1 MNHEY and CDR2 SVGAGI. V was pared by 4 bases and J by 1 base, with 7 bases between. The CDR3 reads CASSSTGNTEAFF. CDR3 nucleotide sequence: TGTGCCAGCAGTTCGACAGGGAACACTGAAGCTTTCTTT.

Note on this clone: A far larger clone is only one base removed, so a read error is likely. The chain joins TRBV5-1 to TRBJ2-5, with D perhaps assigned TRBD1 or TRBD2 (5 bases each). The germline gives CDR1 SGHRS, CDR2 YFSETQ. The CDR3 sequence is 14 residues long. DNA of the CDR3: TGCGTCAGCAGGATGGGACCGTACCAAGAGACCCAGTACTTC. Encoded protein: CVSRMGPYQETQYF.

The chain uses TRBV21-1 and TRBJ2-5; TRBD1 reflects the table's D call only, with no check against the DNA. TRBV21-1 is recorded as a pseudogene. The CDR3 runs to 19 residues. The CDR3: CASSRGDRVRPRPQETQYF. CDR3 coding DNA: TGTGCCAGCAGCAGAGGGGACAGGGTAAGACCCAGGCCCCAAGAGACCCAGTACTTC.

The chain carries TRBV10-3 and TRBJ2-1, with 10 nucleotides matching TRBD2. This CDR3 has 20 amino acids. The V and J ends lost 0 bases and 2 bases, in that order; junction bases with no gene match: 13. CDR1 ENHRY and CDR2 SYGVKD come from the germline V gene. The CDR3 DNA follows: TGTGCCATCAGTGAGTCGAGAGGTAGCGGGAGGCTCCCAGCCTACAATGAGCAGTTCTTC. Protein product: CAISESRGSGRLPAYNEQFF.

As to this clone: It differs at one base from a far larger clone, so likely a read error. Other nucleotide sequences in the sample specify the same CDR3. This chain joins TRBV30 and TRBJ1-5; a weak D match, TRBD1 (5 bases). The germline V and J ends were trimmed by 3 bases and 4 bases, with 13 bases remaining between them. This CDR3 region has 14 residues. Germline CDR1 reads GTSNPN; CDR2 reads SVGIG (reference sequence). CDR3 DNA: TGTGCCTGGAGCGTCACGGGGGGTAATCAGCCCCAGCATTTT. It translates to CAWSVTGGNQPQHF. The full variable domain, its missing parts supplied by reference TRBV30 and TRBJ1-5, is SQTIHQWPATLVQPVGSPLSLECTVEGTSNPNLYWYRQAAGRGLQLLFYSVGIGQISSEVPQNLSASRPQDRQFILSSKKLLLSDSGFYLCAWSVTGGNQPQHFGDGTRLSIL.

The CDR3 region has the DNA TGTGCCAGCAGTTTCGGGAGGGACACTGAAGCTTTCTTT. It encodes CASSFGRDTEAFF. The chain couples TRBV27 to TRBJ1-1; no definite D call. V was cut by 3 bases and J by 3 bases, with 8 bases left in between. In germline, CDR1 is MNHEY, CDR2 SMNVEV (reference sequence). The CDR3 covers 13 residues.

The gene calls are TRBV11-2 and TRBJ2-5; tentative D call: TRBD2 (6 bases). CDR3 length: 14 amino acids. V was shortened by 1 base and J by 7 bases, with 13 bases between the two germline ends. Germline V CDR1 and CDR2: SGHAT, FQNNGV. As DNA, the CDR3 is TGTGCCAGCAGCTTAGGATTCAGGGAGGTGACCCAGTACTTC. Protein sequence: CASSLGFREVTQYF.

Note on this clone: Only one base separates this from a far larger clonotype, so it likely reflects a read error. DNA for the CDR3: TGTGCCGCCAGCAGAGATAGGGTGACAGGGGCGAATCAGCCCCAGCATTTT. This encodes CAASRDRVTGANQPQHF. The chain couples TRBV15 to TRBJ1-5; 8 bases fit TRBD1. The V gene's germline CDR1 is LNHNV and CDR2 YYDKDF (reference sequence). The CDR3 spans 17 residues.

This rearrangement joins TRBV7-9 to TRBJ2-5; no clear D. CDR3 length: 13 amino acids. Looked up from germline, CDR1 is SEHNR and CDR2 is FQNEAQ (reference sequence). Trimming cost V 1 base and J 7 bases, with 10 bases left between them. The CDR3 DNA reads TGTGCCAGCAGCTTAGATATCGCCGGGACCCAGTACTTC. Translation gives CASSLDIAGTQYF.